The following is a T cell receptor beta chain sequence with its context. The data originate from a study of OX40 agonist ivuxolimab in advanced cancers. The data were produced by immunoSEQ multiplex PCR, yet TCRdb's version contains in-frame clones alone and is incomplete. There are some 50,000 clones in the sample; around 86% occur only once, and about 13% lies in the top ten. Per germline, CDR1 SEHNR and CDR2 FQNEAQ (reference sequence). Trimming at V came to 5 bases and at J to 4 bases, leaving 4 bases not matched to a gene. This CDR3 comprises 15 residues. J is TRBJ2-7 and V is TRBV7-9; 14 bases line up with TRBD2. The material sequenced was CD4+ or CD8+ T cells sorted from blood, taken in a trial of the OX40 agonist ivuxolimab. This TCR was sampled from an adult with an advanced solid tumor such as melanoma, head and neck, liver or kidney cancer. The CDR3 loop is CASSGGLAGAYEQYF. CDR3 DNA sequence: TGTGCCAGCAGCGGGGGACTAGCGGGAGCATACGAGCAGTACTTC.